The 7 T cell receptor beta chains given below trace back to one sample, sequenced in a study of blood T cell repertoires in COVID-19. Sequenced by immunoSEQ multiplex PCR; TCRdb stores in-frame clones only, minus some. There are over 300,000 clones in the sample; 89% occur only once, and approximately 8.8% lies in the top ten. The material sequenced was PBMCs or T cells enriched from blood (not recorded which). Receptors originate from a woman aged 40-49 years who had recovered from COVID-19.

The chain joins TRBV24-1 to TRBJ2-1; tentative D call: TRBD2 (5 bases). Germline V gene data show CDR1 as KGHDR and CDR2 as SFDVKD. V was trimmed by 5 bases and J by 8 bases, leaving 21 bases between them. This CDR3 has 16 residues. CDR3 bases: TGTGCCACCAGTGGCCTGAGTGGCGGGCTCGACGATGAGCAGTTCTTC. Residues: CATSGLSGGLDDEQFF.

This clone was counted between two and nine times. J is TRBJ2-3 and V is TRBV30; weak D call: TRBD2 (5 bases). Germline CDR1 is GTSNPN and CDR2 is SVGIG (reference sequence). Trimming removed 5 bases from V and 6 bases from J, with 15 bases in between. The CDR3 sequence is 13 residues long. The CDR3 sequence is CAWSDWSGDTQYF. The DNA of the CDR3 is TGTGCCTGGTCGGACTGGTCCGGCGATACGCAGTATTTT.

CDR3 loop: CASSSREAGGYTF. The CDR3 DNA follows: TGTGCCAGCAGCTCTCGGGAGGCAGGAGGCTACACCTTC. J is TRBJ1-2 and V is TRBV7-9; D call uncertain. The CDR3 contains 13 residues. Trimming removed 4 bases from V and 8 bases from J, with 14 bases in between. Looked up from germline, CDR1 is SEHNR and CDR2 is FQNEAQ (reference sequence).

The CDR3 bases are TGTGCCAGCAGCCTCCGGGTATGGAGTGGAAACACCATATATTTT. Translating it yields CASSLRVWSGNTIYF. The chain combines TRBV28 with TRBJ1-3; the D is unclear. Germline CDR1 is MDHEN and CDR2 is SYDVKM. This CDR3 region has 15 residues. V lost 6 bases and J lost 3, with 15 bases in between.

CDR3 protein: CAISGTGTYGYTF. Written as DNA, the CDR3 is TGTGCCATCAGTGGGACAGGGACGTATGGCTACACCTTC. The V gene is TRBV10-3, the J gene TRBJ1-2; 8 bases fit TRBD1. The CDR3 consists of 13 residues. The ends lost 4 bases at V and 5 bases at J; junction bases unmatched: 3. From germline, CDR1 is ENHRY and CDR2 SYGVKD.

The chain links TRBV5-1 to TRBJ2-5; 10 bases fit TRBD2. Germline CDR1 and CDR2: SGHRS and YFSETQ. The CDR3 runs to 15 residues. Germline trimming cut 2 bases from V and 4 bases from J; bases unmatched to any gene: 5. The DNA for the CDR3 is TGCGCCAGCAGCTTAGCGGGGGGGCTTTTAGAGACCCAGTACTTC. This codes for CASSLAGGLLETQYF.

A single count supports this clone. V and J are TRBV3-1 (or the pseudogene TRBV3-2) and TRBJ2-5, with 12 positions matching TRBD2. Germline values: CDR1 LGHDT, CDR2 YNNKEL (reference sequence). The CDR3 is 19 residues long. The junction had 14 bases not matched to a gene; V was cut back by 1 base and J by 5 bases. The CDR3 is CASSQGSGLAGTRRETQYF. The CDR3 nucleotides are TGTGCCAGCAGCCAAGGCAGCGGACTAGCGGGGACCCGGCGGGAGACCCAGTACTTC.